One sample yielded the 13 T cell receptor beta chains listed below, sequenced in a study of blood T cell repertoires in COVID-19. Sequencing was performed with immunoSEQ multiplex PCR; in TCRdb, only in-frame clones are kept and a portion is missing. The sample lists roughly 130,000 clones, 84% occurring once. Sample: peripheral blood. The receptors originated from a woman aged 25 to 39 who had recovered from COVID-19.

The chain uses TRBV6-5 and TRBJ2-7; 12 bases map to TRBD1. The trim removed 6 bases at V and 6 bases at J, leaving 3 bases unmatched. The CDR3 length is 13 residues. Germline V gene sequence: CDR1 MNHEY, CDR2 SVGAGI. The CDR3 DNA follows: TGTGCCAGCAGCCGGGACAGGGGGCTCGAGCAGTACTTC. Amino acid sequence: CASSRDRGLEQYF.

This clone was observed a handful of times. The CDR3 here is CASSLGDRGHEQYF. The DNA for the CDR3 is TGCGCCAGCAGCTTAGGGGACAGGGGTCACGAGCAGTACTTC. The V and J genes are TRBV5-1 and TRBJ2-7; 10 bases agree with TRBD1. The trim removed 2 bases at V and 5 bases at J, leaving 4 bases unmatched. The CDR3 spans 14 residues. Germline loops: CDR1 SGHRS, CDR2 YFSETQ.

V and J are TRBV18 and TRBJ1-5; 8 bases map to TRBD1. The CDR3 extends over 17 amino acids. V trimming: 0 bases; J trimming: 2 bases; junction bases outside the gene matches: 6. In germline, CDR1 is KGHSH, CDR2 LQKENI. The CDR3, as DNA: TGTGCCAGCTCACCACCGCCTGGACAGGGCGGCAATCAGCCCCAGCATTTT. It codes for CASSPPPGQGGNQPQHF. Using reference TRBV18 and TRBJ1-5 for the parts outside the CDR3, the full variable domain is NAGVMQNPRHLVRRRGQEARLRCSPMKGHSHVYWYRQLPEEGLKFMVYLQKENIIDESGMPKERFSAEFPKEGPSILRIQQVVRGDSAAYFCASSPPPGQGGNQPQHFGDGTRLSIL.

The chain employs TRBV11-2 and TRBJ2-7, with TRBD2 identical over 7 bases. Germline loops: CDR1 SGHAT, CDR2 FQNNGV. The ends lost 3 bases at V and 9 bases at J; junction bases unmatched: 11. The length of the CDR3 is 14 residues. CDR3 residues: CASSFGLAAPLQYF. Here the CDR3 DNA reads TGTGCCAGCAGCTTCGGCCTAGCGGCACCTTTGCAGTACTTC.

The chain uses TRBV10-1 and TRBJ2-3; 13 nucleotides line up with TRBD2. This CDR3 has 17 amino acids. J gave up 3 bases and V 5 bases, and 8 bases lay outside the gene matches. Germline V gene lookup returns CDR1 WNHNN and CDR2 SYGVQD (reference sequence). The CDR3 bases are TGCGCCAGCAGTATGTTACTAGCGGGGGGGCCGACAGATACGCAGTATTTT. It translates to CASSMLLAGGPTDTQYF.

V and J are TRBV5-4 and TRBJ1-2; possible D gene TRBD1, 5 bases. With 0 bases removed from V and 7 bases from J, the gap between germline ends came to 10 bases. From germline, CDR1 is SGHNT and CDR2 YYREEE (reference sequence). The CDR3 contains 13 residues. CDR3 nucleotides: TGTGCCAGCAGCTTGGATTCGCAGGGTGGCTACACCTTC. Translating it yields CASSLDSQGGYTF.

V is TRBV12-3 or TRBV12-4 and J is TRBJ2-5, with no clear D. The V end lost 2 bases, the J end lost 4 bases, and 8 bases lay between the germline ends. The CDR3 runs 13 residues. The CDR3 nucleotides are TGTGCCAGCAGTTTATCGGTTTTAGAGACCCAGTACTTC. Its protein product is CASSLSVLETQYF.

This clone was picked up one time. V is TRBV6-6 and J is TRBJ2-5, with TRBD1 matching 9 bases. Trimming took 1 base from V and 4 from J; bases not matched to a gene: 7. This CDR3 is built from 16 residues. Germline V gives CDR1 MNHNY, CDR2 SVGAGI (reference sequence). The chain's CDR3 is CASSYFTGTGPETQYF. CDR3 DNA: TGTGCCAGCAGTTACTTTACCGGGACAGGGCCAGAGACCCAGTACTTC.

The chain couples TRBV5-1 to TRBJ1-4; TRBD1 might be the D (5 bases). Trimming stripped 0 bases from V and 5 bases from J, with 14 bases between. The CDR3 has 16 residues. Germline-derived CDR1 and CDR2 are SGHRS and YFSETQ. DNA of the CDR3: TGCGCCAGCAGCTTGGGTGTCGGGGGGAGCAATGAAAAACTGTTTTTT. Translated: CASSLGVGGSNEKLFF.

Turning to this clone: Relative to the germline gene, one junction end is altered; a read error may explain this. The chain has TRBV6-5 and TRBJ2-7, with D maybe TRBD2 (5 bases). This CDR3 spans 13 amino acids. In germline, CDR1 is MNHEY, CDR2 SVGAGI. The CDR3 reads CASSLSSSHEQYF. The CDR3 DNA is TGTGCCAGCAGTTTGTCTAGCTCCCACGAGCAGTACTTC.

This clone appeared a few times. The rearrangement links TRBV6-5 to TRBJ2-5; TRBD1 might be the D (6 bases). With 10 bases removed from V and 1 base from J, the gap between germline ends came to 13 bases. The CDR3 is made up of 13 amino acids. CDR1 and CDR2 (germline): MNHEY, SVGAGI. CDR3 in DNA: TGTGCCACCACGGGACATCCCCAAGAGACCCAGTACTTC. This translates into CATTGHPQETQYF.

The chain carries TRBV5-1 and TRBJ1-2; D unresolved. Germline V CDR1 and CDR2: SGHRS, YFSETQ. The germline V and J ends were trimmed by 0 bases and 4 bases, with 10 bases remaining between them. The CDR3 totals 14 residues. This chain's CDR3 is CASSLEGRGYGYTF. The CDR3 DNA is TGCGCCAGCAGCTTGGAGGGCCGGGGCTATGGCTACACCTTC.

J is TRBJ1-2 and V is TRBV29-1, with D possibly being TRBD1 (5 bases). The CDR3 consists of 13 residues. CDR1 and CDR2 (germline): SQVTM, ANQGSEA. V was trimmed by 5 bases and J by 1 base, leaving 11 bases between them. CDR3 in amino acids: CSVSGLYNYGYTF. In DNA form, the CDR3 reads TGCAGCGTTTCAGGGCTGTATAACTATGGCTACACCTTC.